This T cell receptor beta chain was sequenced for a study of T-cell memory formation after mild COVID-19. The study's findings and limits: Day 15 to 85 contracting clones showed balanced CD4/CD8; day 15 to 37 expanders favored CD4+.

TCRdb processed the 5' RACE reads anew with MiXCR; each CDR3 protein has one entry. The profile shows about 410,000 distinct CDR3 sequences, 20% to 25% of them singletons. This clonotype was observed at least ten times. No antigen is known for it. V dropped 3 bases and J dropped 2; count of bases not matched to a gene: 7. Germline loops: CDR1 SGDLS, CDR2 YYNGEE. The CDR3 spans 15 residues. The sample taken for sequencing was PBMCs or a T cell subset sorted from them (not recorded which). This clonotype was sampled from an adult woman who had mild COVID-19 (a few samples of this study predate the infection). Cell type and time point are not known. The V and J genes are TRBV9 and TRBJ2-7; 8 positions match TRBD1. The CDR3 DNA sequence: TGTGCCAGCAGCGCCGGACCGGGACAGGCCTACGAGCAGTACTTC. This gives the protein CASSAGPGQAYEQYF. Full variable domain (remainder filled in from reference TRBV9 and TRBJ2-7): DSGVTQTPKHLITATGQRVTLRCSPRSGDLSVYWYQQSLDQGLQFLIQYYNGEERAKGNILERFSAQQFPDLHSELNLSSLELGDSALYFCASSAGPGQAYEQYFGPGTRLTVT.